Shown below are 9 T cell receptor beta chains from a single sample sequenced in a study of post-analysis software for immune sequencing data. The study, taken as a whole, reports: About five TRBV segments occurring more often in patients than controls included TRBV5-6, TRBV5-1 and TRBV20-1.

Unique molecular identifiers were present in the TCR beta cDNA libraries. TCRdb fed the PCR reads into MiXCR, producing one record per CDR3 protein. The top ten hold 12% of the sample, which has approximately 460,000 distinct CDR3 sequences, over 35% seen once. What these receptors recognize is not known. The specimen sequenced was blood. The receptors here all came from a girl aged 5-17 years with multiple sclerosis.

The V and J genes are TRBV11-2 and TRBJ1-4; 7 nucleotides agree with TRBD1. With V trimmed by 2 bases and J by 3 bases, 3 bases remained unmatched. Germline lookup yields CDR1 SGHAT and CDR2 FQNNGV. The CDR3 is 15 amino acids. Written as DNA, the CDR3 is TGTGCCAGCAGCTTAAACAGGGGCCCTAATGAAAAACTGTTTTTT. Encoded protein: CASSLNRGPNEKLFF.

This rearrangement joins TRBV5-1 to TRBJ1-4; 9 bases map to TRBD1. CDR3 length equals 17 residues. The J segment lost 8 bases and the V segment lost 0 bases, leaving 11 bases of the junction unmatched. Per germline, CDR1 SGHRS and CDR2 YFSETQ. This chain's CDR3 is CASSLEVTGGADEKLFF. Here the CDR3 DNA reads TGCGCCAGCAGCTTGGAGGTCACAGGGGGCGCAGACGAAAAACTGTTTTTT.

The J gene is TRBJ2-5, the V gene TRBV4-3; TRBD2 aligns across 12 bases. V trimming: 1 base; J trimming: 1 base; junction bases outside the gene matches: 7. Germline V lookup: CDR1 LGHNA, CDR2 YSLEER. The CDR3 sequence is 18 residues long. CDR3 residues: CASSQGGTSGFLQETQYF. The CDR3 DNA reads as TGCGCCAGCAGCCAAGGTGGGACTAGCGGGTTTCTCCAAGAGACCCAGTACTTC.

This chain connects TRBV13 to TRBJ2-4, with a possible D match to TRBD2 (6 bases). The J call is doubtful: the DNA matches TRBJ2-5 better. The CDR3 contains 16 residues. From germline, CDR1 is PRHDT and CDR2 FYEKMQ (reference sequence). CDR3 DNA sequence: TGTGCCAGCAGCTTAAGACGCTGGGGGGACGAAGAGACCCAGTACTTC. This sequence encodes CASSLRRWGDEETQYF.

The J gene is TRBJ2-3, the V gene TRBV9; D ambiguous. In germline, CDR1 is SGDLS, CDR2 YYNGEE. The CDR3 is made up of 14 amino acids. Trimming removed 0 bases from V and 3 bases from J, with 8 bases in between. The DNA of the CDR3 is TGTGCCAGCAGCGTAGGGGTAGTTACAGATACGCAGTATTTT. Amino acids: CASSVGVVTDTQYF.

The rearrangement links TRBV20-1 to TRBJ1-5, with D uncertain. CDR3 length: 15 amino acids. CDR1 is DFQATT and CDR2 is SNEGSKA in the germline V gene (reference sequence). Trimming pared 3 bases from V and 2 bases from J, leaving 14 bases between. The CDR3, as DNA: TGCAGTGCTAGGTTTCCGTCGCTCGGCAATCAGCCCCAGCATTTT. Translated: CSARFPSLGNQPQHF.

The chain is built from TRBV5-1 and TRBJ2-1; D not certain. Germline assignment: CDR1 SGHRS and CDR2 YFSETQ. V lost 0 bases, J lost 0 bases, and 10 bases lay in between. There are 16 residues in the CDR3. The CDR3 is CASSLEQLSSYNEQFF. The CDR3 coding sequence is TGCGCCAGCAGCTTGGAACAGCTGAGCTCCTACAATGAGCAGTTCTTC.

The chain employs TRBV20-1 and TRBJ1-6; D possibly corresponds to TRBD1 (6 bases). The CDR3 has 15 amino acids. Germline-derived CDR1 and CDR2 are DFQATT and SNEGSKA (reference sequence). V was cut by 1 base and J by 5 bases, with 12 bases left in between. The CDR3 sequence: CSARGGGEDNSPLHF. In nucleotides, the CDR3 is TGCAGTGCTAGAGGAGGGGGGGAAGATAATTCACCCCTCCACTTT.

The CDR3 loop is CSARQSNEQYF. In nucleotides, the CDR3 is TGCAGTGCTAGACAGAGTAACGAGCAGTACTTC. The V gene is TRBV20-1, the J gene TRBJ2-1; D unresolved. Near its end, the DNA agrees better with TRBJ2-7, so the J call may be wrong. There are 11 residues in the CDR3. CDR1 DFQATT and CDR2 SNEGSKA come from the germline V gene (reference sequence).